Listed below are T cell receptor beta chains from one sample, sequenced in a study of blood T cell repertoires in COVID-19. Clones were read by immunoSEQ multiplex PCR, and TCRdb kept only the in-frame ones, dropping some. Of some 71,000 clones listed, 86% are singletons. Sequences were obtained from peripheral blood. Receptors were obtained from a man younger than 40 with acute or convalescent COVID-19. Both conserved end residues are part of each CDR3. The order of the fields is V gene, J gene, CDR3 protein.

TRBV6-2/TRBV6-3	TRBJ1-2	CASSYESGQGGSDGYTF
TRBV5-6	TRBJ2-2	CASSFWGTSYTGELFF
TRBV18	TRBJ1-1	CASSPYTGQMNTEAFF
TRBV6-5	TRBJ1-5	CAARENSNQPQHF
TRBV7-9	TRBJ2-1	CASSFSGTGGDEQFF
TRBV20-1	TRBJ2-3	CSASGQSGRDPRTDTQYF
TRBV6-2/TRBV6-3	TRBJ1-2	CASSYHAAGGSSYGYTF
TRBV19	TRBJ2-6	CASKTGTVMGGANVLTF
TRBV6-5	TRBJ1-2	CASRPQGTAYGYTF
TRBV2	TRBJ2-4	CASSIRRDDRNKNIQYF
TRBV19	TRBJ2-5	CASKIGDGGGETQYF
TRBV11-2	TRBJ1-1	CASSSDSYQNTEAFF
TRBV5-1	TRBJ1-4	CASSLTRGGERTNEKLFF
TRBV6-5	TRBJ2-7	CASSYLDRVNEQYF
TRBV19	TRBJ1-2	CASSIYQVQINYGYTF
TRBV6-5	TRBJ2-7	CASSSREGRSYEQYF
TRBV4-3	TRBJ2-3	CASSQDPAGLDTDTQYF
TRBV7-2	TRBJ1-5	CASSLNLNQPQHF
TRBV5-4	TRBJ2-3	CASSWGAPDTQYF
TRBV30	TRBJ1-1	CAWSQGGDTEAFF
TRBV7-9	TRBJ2-3	CASSLDTLVPSTDTQYF
TRBV30	TRBJ1-1	CAWSVRGRGNTEAFF
TRBV2	TRBJ2-3	CASSTVGTADTDTQYF
TRBV14	TRBJ1-2	CASSANRGTDGYTF
TRBV3-1/TRBV3-2	TRBJ1-2	CASSQTQGKDGYTF
TRBV29-1	TRBJ1-1	CSVGGQLNTEAFF
TRBV3-1/TRBV3-2	TRBJ1-4	CASSQTGGTNEKLFF
TRBV7-9	TRBJ1-1	CASRLPGAGTGTEAFF
TRBV11-2	TRBJ2-6	CATAKRSGANVLTF
TRBV6-5	TRBJ2-1	CASRQGHPHNEQFF
TRBV9	TRBJ1-6	CASSPVGGAGSPLHF
TRBV27	TRBJ1-2	CASSSPSGTGVDGYTF
TRBV9	TRBJ2-1	CASSVATLAGGDNEQFF
TRBV19	TRBJ1-1	CASSERVNTEAFF
TRBV4-1	TRBJ1-4	CASSQEGGAGGKLFF
TRBV5-6	TRBJ1-2	CASNGDIDYGYTF
TRBV18	TRBJ1-3	CASSPPRGYLSGNTIYF
TRBV3-1/TRBV3-2	TRBJ2-5	CASSRRGFGEETQYF
TRBV7-2	TRBJ2-1	CASSLGTGSDEQFF
TRBV9	TRBJ2-7	CASSVEGGTGSYEQYF
TRBV2	TRBJ1-5	CATQRQGNNQPQHF
TRBV5-4	TRBJ1-1	CASSWPDRGQSEAFF
TRBV7-6	TRBJ2-2	CASSSKQGVGGELFF
TRBV7-9	TRBJ1-2	CASSSSNRVYGYTF
TRBV3-1/TRBV3-2	TRBJ2-1	CASSRGLAGRGEQFF
TRBV6-1	TRBJ1-2	CASSEVRTGSGYTF
TRBV10-3	TRBJ1-1	CAISALGGEGTEAFF
TRBV7-9	TRBJ1-4	CASSWRTNEKLFF
TRBV6-2/TRBV6-3	TRBJ1-5	CASSYQLGQGGGNSNQPQHF
TRBV5-4	TRBJ2-2	CASSFGGPPAGELFF